This is a list of T cell receptor beta chains from one sample in a study of control samples from healthy donors and cancer patients. Method: immunoSEQ multiplex PCR; TCRdb's copy keeps in-frame clones and lacks some. The sample records almost 90,000 clones, about 85% being singletons. The sequenced material came from blood. The receptors were gathered from a woman aged 40-49 years in good health. CDR3s include the opening cysteine and the closing phenylalanine or tryptophan. The order of the fields is CDR3 DNA, CDR3 protein, J gene, clone size, V gene, D gene. The D gene is left open where the match is weak. Some rows mark clone size as missing; the rest say once, few, many or name a class of expanded clone.

CDR3 DNA: TGTGCCAGCAGTTTACAGGGCTACGAGCAGTACTTC; CDR3 protein: CASSLQGYEQYF; J gene: TRBJ2-7; clone size: -; V gene: TRBV14; D gene: -
CDR3 DNA: TGTGCCAGCTCACCGAATACAGGTCCCCTGAACACTGAAGCTTTCTTT; CDR3 protein: CASSPNTGPLNTEAFF; J gene: TRBJ1-1; clone size: -; V gene: TRBV18; D gene: -
CDR3 DNA: TGTGCCTGGAGTGTAAGGGGGGCGAACACTGAAGCTTTCTTT; CDR3 protein: CAWSVRGANTEAFF; J gene: TRBJ1-1; clone size: -; V gene: TRBV30; D gene: -
CDR3 DNA: TGCGCCAGCAGCTTGACTACAGGCTCCAATGAGCAGTTCTTC; CDR3 protein: CASSLTTGSNEQFF; J gene: TRBJ2-1; clone size: once; V gene: TRBV5-1; D gene: -
CDR3 DNA: TGTGCCAGCAGTGGGGGGGCCCCGTCGGGCGAGCAGTACTTC; CDR3 protein: CASSGGAPSGEQYF; J gene: TRBJ2-7; clone size: once; V gene: TRBV13; D gene: -
CDR3 DNA: TGTGCCAGCAGCTCGGCCGGGACAGGAAGCTACGAGCAGTACTTC; CDR3 protein: CASSSAGTGSYEQYF; J gene: TRBJ2-7; clone size: -; V gene: TRBV5-6; D gene: TRBD1
CDR3 DNA: TGCGCCAGCAAACTCGGGGTTGCGGACACTGAAGCTTTCTTT; CDR3 protein: CASKLGVADTEAFF; J gene: TRBJ1-1; clone size: few; V gene: TRBV10-1; D gene: -
CDR3 DNA: TGTGCCAGCTCGGAAAGGACAGGGTCGAGAGAGACCCAGTACTTC; CDR3 protein: CASSERTGSRETQYF; J gene: TRBJ2-5; clone size: -; V gene: TRBV18; D gene: TRBD1
CDR3 DNA: TGTGCCAGCAAGGGCGGCAATCAGCCCCAGCATTTT; CDR3 protein: CASKGGNQPQHF; J gene: TRBJ1-5; clone size: -; V gene: TRBV6-6; D gene: -
CDR3 DNA: TGCAGCGTGCGTTCAGGGGACACTGAAGCTTTCTTT; CDR3 protein: CSVRSGDTEAFF; J gene: TRBJ1-1; clone size: -; V gene: TRBV29-1; D gene: -
CDR3 DNA: TGTGCCAGCAGCTTGGGACTAGCTATGAATGAGCAGTTCTTC; CDR3 protein: CASSLGLAMNEQFF; J gene: TRBJ2-1; clone size: -; V gene: TRBV5-4; D gene: TRBD2
CDR3 DNA: TGCGCCAGCAGCCAGAACAGGGAACCTCTTTATGGCTACACCTTC; CDR3 protein: CASSQNREPLYGYTF; J gene: TRBJ1-2; clone size: many; V gene: TRBV4-3; D gene: -
CDR3 DNA: TGTGCCAGCTCCCTTCTTAACTATGGCTACACCTTC; CDR3 protein: CASSLLNYGYTF; J gene: TRBJ1-2; clone size: -; V gene: TRBV3-1/TRBV3-2; D gene: -
CDR3 DNA: TGTGCCAGCAGCAGGGGACAGGGGCTCTACGAGCAGTACTTC; CDR3 protein: CASSRGQGLYEQYF; J gene: TRBJ2-7; clone size: -; V gene: TRBV5-5; D gene: TRBD1
CDR3 DNA: TGTGCCTGGAGGGGTCCGGGACTAGCGGATCCAGATACGCAGTATTTT; CDR3 protein: CAWRGPGLADPDTQYF; J gene: TRBJ2-3; clone size: -; V gene: TRBV30; D gene: TRBD2
CDR3 DNA: TGCGCCAGCAGCAGCCGGGACTCCCGAGGTGGCTACACCTTC; CDR3 protein: CASSSRDSRGGYTF; J gene: TRBJ1-2; clone size: few; V gene: TRBV5-1; D gene: -
CDR3 DNA: TGTGCCAGCAGCTTCCAGGCCCGGGATACGCAGTATTTT; CDR3 protein: CASSFQARDTQYF; J gene: TRBJ2-3; clone size: -; V gene: TRBV7-2; D gene: -
CDR3 DNA: TGTGCCAGCAGCTTCAGAGTGGGCACTGAAGCTTTCTTT; CDR3 protein: CASSFRVGTEAFF; J gene: TRBJ1-1; clone size: -; V gene: TRBV9; D gene: -
CDR3 DNA: TGTGCCAGCTCACCAGGGGTGGGGACGGCTGGCTACACCTTC; CDR3 protein: CASSPGVGTAGYTF; J gene: TRBJ1-2; clone size: few; V gene: TRBV18; D gene: -
CDR3 DNA: TGCGCCAGCAGCCAAGATGGGCAACGGGGGCCTCGGATGGATACGCAGTATTTT; CDR3 protein: CASSQDGQRGPRMDTQYF; J gene: TRBJ2-3; clone size: -; V gene: TRBV4-3; D gene: -
CDR3 DNA: TGTGCCACGAGCCAATTGAGGGACCGCTACAATGAGCAGTTCTTC; CDR3 protein: CATSQLRDRYNEQFF; J gene: TRBJ2-1; clone size: -; V gene: TRBV6-5; D gene: -
CDR3 DNA: TGTGCCAGCAGTTACTCGATCCATACGCAGTATTTT; CDR3 protein: CASSYSIHTQYF; J gene: TRBJ2-3; clone size: -; V gene: TRBV6-2/TRBV6-3; D gene: -
CDR3 DNA: TGTGCCAGCAGCCAGGGACTAACCCCGCGCTATGGCTACACCTTC; CDR3 protein: CASSQGLTPRYGYTF; J gene: TRBJ1-2; clone size: -; V gene: TRBV5-6; D gene: -
CDR3 DNA: TGCGCCAGCAGCTTGGAAGGGACCCGCGCCGGCGGGGAGCTGTTTTTT; CDR3 protein: CASSLEGTRAGGELFF; J gene: TRBJ2-2; clone size: -; V gene: TRBV5-1; D gene: -
CDR3 DNA: TGTGCCAGCAGTTCCCCGGGCCTATACGAGCAGTACTTC; CDR3 protein: CASSSPGLYEQYF; J gene: TRBJ2-7; clone size: few; V gene: TRBV12-3/TRBV12-4; D gene: -
CDR3 DNA: TGCAGCGTTGAAAGGGGCAAAGGAGAGACCCAGTACTTC; CDR3 protein: CSVERGKGETQYF; J gene: TRBJ2-5; clone size: -; V gene: TRBV29-1; D gene: -
CDR3 DNA: TGTGCCAGCAGCTTACCGACAGGGGGTCGAACTAATGAAAAACTGTTTTTT; CDR3 protein: CASSLPTGGRTNEKLFF; J gene: TRBJ1-4; clone size: few; V gene: TRBV7-9; D gene: TRBD1
CDR3 DNA: TGCGCCAGCAGAAATGGATCGGGGGAGGACCAGCCCCAGCATTTT; CDR3 protein: CASRNGSGEDQPQHF; J gene: TRBJ1-5; clone size: -; V gene: TRBV5-1; D gene: -
CDR3 DNA: TGTGCCAGCAGTTACTCCCCGACAGGTTATGGCTACACCTTC; CDR3 protein: CASSYSPTGYGYTF; J gene: TRBJ1-2; clone size: -; V gene: TRBV6-5; D gene: -
CDR3 DNA: TGCAGCGTTGAGGCCTCCCAACCAAACACCATATATTTT; CDR3 protein: CSVEASQPNTIYF; J gene: TRBJ1-3; clone size: -; V gene: TRBV29-1; D gene: -
CDR3 DNA: TGTGCCAGCAGCTTAAGGGGGGATCTCAATGAAAAACTGTTTTTT; CDR3 protein: CASSLRGDLNEKLFF; J gene: TRBJ1-4; clone size: -; V gene: TRBV7-9; D gene: -
CDR3 DNA: TGTGCCAGCACCCCAGGGGGAACCTCCTACAATGAGCAGTTCTTC; CDR3 protein: CASTPGGTSYNEQFF; J gene: TRBJ2-1; clone size: -; V gene: TRBV7-9; D gene: TRBD1
CDR3 DNA: TGTGCCAGCAGCCAAGATGGACTAGCGGGGGGAACCACAGATACGCAGTATTTT; CDR3 protein: CASSQDGLAGGTTDTQYF; J gene: TRBJ2-3; clone size: -; V gene: TRBV3-1/TRBV3-2; D gene: TRBD2
CDR3 DNA: TGTGCCAGCAGGTTAGGAAAGAGCGCTGAAGCTTTCTTT; CDR3 protein: CASRLGKSAEAFF; J gene: TRBJ1-1; clone size: -; V gene: TRBV12-3/TRBV12-4; D gene: -
CDR3 DNA: TGTGCCACCACCGGCCAAGGACTCATGAGGGGCTACACCTTC; CDR3 protein: CATTGQGLMRGYTF; J gene: TRBJ1-2; clone size: -; V gene: TRBV15; D gene: -
CDR3 DNA: TGTGCCAGCAGACATGGGACTAGCGGAACCTACGAGCAGTACTTC; CDR3 protein: CASRHGTSGTYEQYF; J gene: TRBJ2-7; clone size: -; V gene: TRBV3-1/TRBV3-2; D gene: TRBD2
CDR3 DNA: TGTGCCAGCAGCCCCCAGTGGAGCGGGGGCTACAATGAGCAGTTCTTC; CDR3 protein: CASSPQWSGGYNEQFF; J gene: TRBJ2-1; clone size: -; V gene: TRBV9; D gene: TRBD2